The T cell receptor (beta chain) under discussion was sequenced for a study of beta chain features in type 1 diabetes. General observations from the study: HLA influence on TCRB rearrangement stayed unresolved here. There was a possibility that cDNA sequencing over-represented cells with high TCR expression. In the patient group, naive, central memory and Treg TCRB repertoires seemed more alike than in the healthy donor group. All four CD4+ subsets from Type 1 diabetes patients carried moderately but significantly shorter TCRB CDR3s.

Remarks on this clone: Its target is unknown.

The germline V gene encodes CDR1 MDHEN and CDR2 SYDVKM. The V segment lost 5 bases and the J segment 9 bases; nucleotides outside the gene matches: 13. The CDR3 has 17 residues. All sorted populations exceeded 95% purity. The study reverse transcribed the entire isolated RNA, so it sequenced expressed TCRB transcripts. The repertoire was sequenced with immunoSEQ multiplex PCR; TCRdb's copy has only in-frame clones and lacks some. The table includes just under 150,000 clones, 10% to 15% detected once. The sample taken for sequencing was central memory CD4+ T cells from blood. This chain uses TRBV28 with TRBJ2-1; TRBD2 matches at 13 bases. The TCR sequence derives from a man aged 18 to 29 with type 1 diabetes. DNA for the CDR3: TGTGCCAGCAGTCCCTATGAGGGACTAGCGGGGCTGGGTGAGCAGTTCTTC. This encodes CASSPYEGLAGLGEQFF.